This T cell receptor beta chain is from a study of blood T cell repertoires in COVID-19. Study overall: The United States, Italy and Spain supplied acute and convalescent COVID-19 samples. PBMCs, B-cell-depleted T cells, or T cells were the source of the cDNA or gDNA that made up the material.

With 0 bases clipped from V and 6 bases from J, the junction kept 3 bases outside the gene matches. The CDR3 is made up of 16 amino acids. Germline CDR1 is MNHEY and CDR2 is SVGAGI. Original methodology: Scientists estimated how many nucleated cells there were by amplifying reference gene primers. Produced via immunoSEQ multiplex PCR; TCRdb's table is partial and in-frame only. V, J and clone size are taken as reported in that table, and D and trimming were inferred from the DNA itself. This table holds under 250,000 clones, approximately 83% found once. The chain joins TRBV6-5 to TRBJ2-2; 11 bases map to TRBD2. Sequencing was done on a sample of peripheral blood. The source is an older man with acute or convalescent COVID-19. The CDR3 sequence is CASSYSSSGGAGELFF. The CDR3 DNA reads as TGTGCCAGCAGTTACTCAAGTAGCGGGGGGGCCGGGGAGCTGTTTTTT.